These 5 T cell receptor beta chains were all obtained from the same sample, sequenced in a study of OX40 agonist ivuxolimab in advanced cancers. Library preparation used the immunoSEQ multiplex PCR assay. Held by TCRdb, this immuneACCESS table contains in-frame sequences only and omits some clones. Under half of the omission traces to an unresolved V gene where checked; the cause of the rest is unknown. This sample holds approximately 15,000 clones; 92% were observed only once. The biggest ten clones account for 6.5% to 8% of the sample. The sequencing used CD4+ or CD8+ T cells sorted from blood, collected in a trial of the OX40 agonist ivuxolimab. The receptors were gathered from an adult with an advanced solid tumor such as melanoma, head and neck, liver or kidney cancer.

The chain recombines TRBV10-2 with TRBJ2-5, with 10 bases matching TRBD2. The tail of the sequence fits TRBJ2-7 better, so the J call may be wrong. CDR1 and CDR2 (germline): WSHSY, SAAADI. The CDR3 contains 14 residues. The CDR3 coding sequence is TGCGCCAGCAGTGAGCGGCTAGCGGGAGTCGAGCAGTACTTC. As protein: CASSERLAGVEQYF.

The chain recombines TRBV27 with TRBJ2-4; the D gene could be TRBD1 or TRBD2 (6 bases each). Trimming took off 0 bases at V and 0 bases at J, with 12 bases between the two ends. Germline loops: CDR1 MNHEY, CDR2 SMNVEV (reference sequence). The CDR3 runs 17 residues. CDR3 sequence (DNA): TGTGCCAGCAGTTTATCGAACGGAGGGGGAGCCAAAAACATTCAGTACTTC. This codes for CASSLSNGGGAKNIQYF.

The chain is built from TRBV11-3 and TRBJ2-1; tentatively, D is TRBD2 (5 bases). The CDR3 loop spans 12 amino acids. The V and J ends lost 3 bases and 10 bases respectively, with 10 bases between them. The germline V gene encodes CDR1 SGHNT and CDR2 YENEEA. The CDR3 is CASSFPGLEQFF. DNA of the CDR3: TGTGCCAGCAGCTTCCCGGGATTAGAGCAGTTCTTC.

The V and J genes are TRBV4-3 and TRBJ2-5; D not resolved. The J call may be wrong; the DNA end is better matched by TRBJ2-7. The CDR3 has 15 amino acids. Germline V gene data show CDR1 as LGHNA and CDR2 as YSLEER. The CDR3 loop is CASSQEVLSSYEQYF. The CDR3 region has the DNA TGCGCCAGCAGCCAAGAGGTCCTAAGCTCCTACGAGCAGTACTTC.

V and J are TRBV7-2 and TRBJ1-1; D unresolved. With 3 bases removed from V and 0 bases from J, the gap between germline ends came to 11 bases. The CDR3 has 15 amino acids. Germline V gene lookup returns CDR1 SGHTA and CDR2 FQGNSA. The CDR3 region has the DNA TGTGCCAGCAGCTTGGGCCTTAGTATGAACACTGAAGCTTTCTTT. Its protein product is CASSLGLSMNTEAFF.